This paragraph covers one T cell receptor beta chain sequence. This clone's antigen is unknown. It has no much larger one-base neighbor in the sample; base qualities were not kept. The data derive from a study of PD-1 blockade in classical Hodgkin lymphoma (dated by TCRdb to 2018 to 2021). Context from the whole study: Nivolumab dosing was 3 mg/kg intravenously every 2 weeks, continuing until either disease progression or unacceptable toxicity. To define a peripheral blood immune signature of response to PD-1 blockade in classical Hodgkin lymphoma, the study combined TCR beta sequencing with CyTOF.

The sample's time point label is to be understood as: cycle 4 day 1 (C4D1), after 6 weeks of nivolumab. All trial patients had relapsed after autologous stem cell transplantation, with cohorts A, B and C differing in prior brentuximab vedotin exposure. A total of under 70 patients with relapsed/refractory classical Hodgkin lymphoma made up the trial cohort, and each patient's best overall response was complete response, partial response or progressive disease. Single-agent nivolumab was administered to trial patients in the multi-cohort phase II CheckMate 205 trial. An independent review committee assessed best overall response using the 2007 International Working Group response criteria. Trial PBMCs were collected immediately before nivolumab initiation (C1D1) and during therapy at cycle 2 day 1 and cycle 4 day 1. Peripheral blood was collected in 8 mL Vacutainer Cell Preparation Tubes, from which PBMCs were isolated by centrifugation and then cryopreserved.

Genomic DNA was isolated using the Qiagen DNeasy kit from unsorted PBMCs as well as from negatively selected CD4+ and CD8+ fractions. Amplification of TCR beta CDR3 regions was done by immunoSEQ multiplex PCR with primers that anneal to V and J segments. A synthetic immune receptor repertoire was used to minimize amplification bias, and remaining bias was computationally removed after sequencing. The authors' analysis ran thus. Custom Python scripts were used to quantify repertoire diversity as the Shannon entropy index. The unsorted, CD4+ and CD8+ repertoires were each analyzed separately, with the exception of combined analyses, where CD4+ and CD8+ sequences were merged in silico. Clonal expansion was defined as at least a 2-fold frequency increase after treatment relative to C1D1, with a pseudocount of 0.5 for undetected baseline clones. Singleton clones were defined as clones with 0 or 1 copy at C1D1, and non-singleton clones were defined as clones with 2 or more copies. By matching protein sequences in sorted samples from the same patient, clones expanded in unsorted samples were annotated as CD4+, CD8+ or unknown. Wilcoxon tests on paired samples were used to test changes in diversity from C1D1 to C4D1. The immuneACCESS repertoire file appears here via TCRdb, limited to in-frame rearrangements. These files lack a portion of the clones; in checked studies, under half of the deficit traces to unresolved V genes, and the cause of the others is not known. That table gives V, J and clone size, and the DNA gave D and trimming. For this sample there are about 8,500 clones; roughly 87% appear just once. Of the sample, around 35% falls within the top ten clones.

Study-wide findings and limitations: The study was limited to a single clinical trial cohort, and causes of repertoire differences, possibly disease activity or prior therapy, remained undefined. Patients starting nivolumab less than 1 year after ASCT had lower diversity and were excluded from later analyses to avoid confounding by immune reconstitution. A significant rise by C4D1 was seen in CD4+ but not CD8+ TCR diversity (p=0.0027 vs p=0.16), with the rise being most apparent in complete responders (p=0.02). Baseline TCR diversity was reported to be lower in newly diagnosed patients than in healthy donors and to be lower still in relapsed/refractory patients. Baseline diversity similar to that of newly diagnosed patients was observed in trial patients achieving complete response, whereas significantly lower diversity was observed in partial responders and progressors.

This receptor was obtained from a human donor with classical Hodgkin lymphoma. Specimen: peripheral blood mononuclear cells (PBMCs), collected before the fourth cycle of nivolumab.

CDR3 region: CASTGQGPGEQFF. The DNA sequence is TGCGCCAGCACTGGGCAGGGGCCCGGTGAGCAGTTCTTC. The rearranged segments are TRBV5-1 and TRBJ2-1; TRBD1 is possibly the D segment (6 matching bases). Sequences SGHRS (CDR1) and YFSETQ (CDR2) are obtained from the germline V gene. Its CDR3 holds 13 amino acids, cysteine through phenylalanine. This entry keeps only the CDR3 DNA: 39 bases, framed from base 1. V is shortened by 6 bases, J by 9 bases, and the region joining them spans 16 bases.